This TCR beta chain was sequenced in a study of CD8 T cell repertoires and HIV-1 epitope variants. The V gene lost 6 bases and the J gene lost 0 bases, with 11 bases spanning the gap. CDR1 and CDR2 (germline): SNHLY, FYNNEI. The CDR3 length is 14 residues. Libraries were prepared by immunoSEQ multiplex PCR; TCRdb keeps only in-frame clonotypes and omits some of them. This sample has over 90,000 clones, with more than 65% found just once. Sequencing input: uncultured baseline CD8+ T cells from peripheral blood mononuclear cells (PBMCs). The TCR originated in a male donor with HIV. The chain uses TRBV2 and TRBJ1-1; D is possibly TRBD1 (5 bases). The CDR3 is CASSLIRVNTEAFF. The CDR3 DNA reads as TGTGCCAGCAGCCTCATCAGGGTGAACACTGAAGCTTTCTTT.